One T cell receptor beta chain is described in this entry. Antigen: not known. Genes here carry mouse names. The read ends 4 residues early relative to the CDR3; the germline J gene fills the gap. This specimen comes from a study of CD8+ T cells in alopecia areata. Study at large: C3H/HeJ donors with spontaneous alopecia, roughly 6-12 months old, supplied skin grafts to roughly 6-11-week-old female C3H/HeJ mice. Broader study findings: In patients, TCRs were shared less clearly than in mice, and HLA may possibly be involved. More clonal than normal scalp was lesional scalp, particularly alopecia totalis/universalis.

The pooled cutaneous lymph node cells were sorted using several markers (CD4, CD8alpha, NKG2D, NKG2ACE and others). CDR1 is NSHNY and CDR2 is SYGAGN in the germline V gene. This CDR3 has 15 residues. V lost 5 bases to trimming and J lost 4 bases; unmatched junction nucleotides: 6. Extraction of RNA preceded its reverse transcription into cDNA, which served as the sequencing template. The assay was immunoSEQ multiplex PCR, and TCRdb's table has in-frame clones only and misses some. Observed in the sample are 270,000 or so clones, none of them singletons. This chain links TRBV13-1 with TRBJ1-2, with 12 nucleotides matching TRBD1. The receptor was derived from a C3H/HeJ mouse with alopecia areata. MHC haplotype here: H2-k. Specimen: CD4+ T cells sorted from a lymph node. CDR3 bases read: TGTGCCAGCAGAGCTGGGACAGGGGGCTTCTCC. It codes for CASRAGTGGFS. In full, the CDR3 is CASRAGTGGFSDYTF.